These 23 T cell receptor beta chains were all obtained from the same sample, sequenced in a study of blood T cells in healthy people across ages. A second roughly 6 to 11 cycle PCR used barcoded and J-beta primers. TCRdb redid the calling of the 5' RACE reads with MiXCR, one entry per CDR3 protein. This sample has 550,000 to 650,000 distinct CDR3 sequences; about 27% occur once, and the top ten carry 3.6%. This sample was shared with a second study, whose subject was T cells of mothers and their children.

The specimen sequenced was blood. The source of these receptors is a boy aged 2 to 9 in good health.

Note on this clonotype: One base away lies a much larger clone, so this may be a sequencing read error. The V call is TRBV4-2, the J call TRBJ1-4; D ambiguous. From germline, CDR1 is LGHNA and CDR2 YNFKEQ. This CDR3 is 12 amino acids long. V was pared by 4 bases and J by 8 bases, with 8 bases between. The DNA for the CDR3 is TGTGCCAGCAGCCCCCTTCCGGAAAAACTGTTTTTT. Translation gives CASSPLPEKLFF.

The chain joins TRBV6-2 or TRBV6-3 to TRBJ2-7, with D possibly TRBD2 on 7 matching bases. CDR1 and CDR2 from the germline V gene are MNHEY and SVGEGT. The CDR3 contains 12 residues. V was cut by 8 bases and J by 7 bases, with 15 bases left in between. The CDR3 DNA sequence: TGTGCCAGCGGGGGGGCCGAATGGGAGCAGTACTTC. Its protein product is CASGGAEWEQYF.

The chain recombines TRBV14 with TRBJ1-2; D unclear. V lost 4 bases, J lost 7 bases, and 13 bases lay in between. The CDR3 spans 13 residues. Looked up from germline, CDR1 is SGHDN and CDR2 is FVKESK. CDR3 DNA: TGTGCCAGCAGCCGCAGCCGGTTCGGTGGCTACACCTTC. Protein: CASSRSRFGGYTF.

This clonotype appeared a few times. V gene TRBV5-1 combines with J gene TRBJ2-5; the match to TRBD2 covers 7 bases. J lost 2 bases, V lost 0 bases, and 7 bases had no gene match. CDR1 SGHRS and CDR2 YFSETQ come from the germline V gene. The CDR3 covers 16 residues. CDR3 in amino acids: CASSLDLGGRQETQYF. The CDR3 nucleotides read TGCGCCAGCAGCTTGGATCTCGGCGGGAGACAAGAGACCCAGTACTTC.

A note on this clonotype: Since a much larger clone is just one base distant, this may be a read error. CDR3 loop: CATSRDRGPGNTGELLF. DNA for the CDR3: TGTGCCACCAGCAGAGACAGGGGGCCAGGGAACACCGGGGAGCTGCTTTTT. The chain joins TRBV15 to TRBJ2-2, with 8 positions matching TRBD1. This CDR3 region has 17 residues. Germline CDR1 is LNHNV and CDR2 is YYDKDF (reference sequence).

This clonotype turned up a few times. This chain uses TRBV25-1 with TRBJ2-5; 9 nucleotides match TRBD2. The CDR3 consists of 14 residues. CDR1 MGHDK and CDR2 SYGVNS come from the germline V gene. Losses at the gene ends were 6 bases for V and 5 bases for J; bases not matched to a gene: 7. Written as DNA, the CDR3 is TGTGCCAGCAGATTAGCGGGAGCTGTTGAGACCCAGTACTTC. Protein: CASRLAGAVETQYF.

V and J are TRBV20-1 and TRBJ2-3, with D possibly TRBD2 on 5 matching bases. V lost 3 bases to trimming and J lost 4 bases, with 17 bases between them. The CDR3 runs to 15 residues. Germline CDR1 reads DFQATT; CDR2 reads SNEGSKA (reference sequence). DNA of the CDR3: TGCAGTGCTAGTGGCCTTAGCGCGTGGGCAGATACGCAGTATTTT. Protein product: CSASGLSAWADTQYF.

V is TRBV7-2 and J is TRBJ2-7, with D possibly TRBD2 on 5 matching bases. This CDR3 contains 15 residues. V was trimmed by 1 base and J by 4 bases, leaving 14 bases between them. Germline V gene lookup returns CDR1 SGHTA and CDR2 FQGNSA. CDR3 nucleotide sequence: TGTGCCAGCAGCTTAGGGGGAGCATTCCTTTACGAGCAGTACTTC. Residues: CASSLGGAFLYEQYF. The full variable domain, its missing parts supplied by reference TRBV7-2 and TRBJ2-7, is GAGVSQSPSNKVTEKGKDVELRCDPISGHTALYWYRQSLGQGLEFLIYFQGNSAPDKSGLPSDRFSAERTGGSVSTLTIQRTQQEDSAVYLCASSLGGAFLYEQYFGPGTRLTVT.

The chain joins TRBV9 to TRBJ1-1, with D possibly matching TRBD1 (6 bases). The CDR3 contains 15 residues. Germline CDR1 is SGDLS and CDR2 is YYNGEE. The V and J ends lost 2 bases and 11 bases respectively, with 22 bases between them. This CDR3 is CASSVSGARADRAFF. The CDR3 DNA follows: TGTGCCAGCAGCGTCTCCGGCGCCCGCGCCGACAGGGCTTTCTTT.

This clonotype was counted only a few times. This chain uses TRBV12-3 or TRBV12-4 with TRBJ1-2; a weak D match, TRBD1 (5 bases). Trimming stripped 2 bases from V and 5 bases from J, with 15 bases between. The CDR3 covers 15 residues. The CDR3 loop is CASSLFLGAAYGYTF. Here the CDR3 DNA reads TGTGCCAGCAGTTTATTTCTAGGGGCCGCATATGGCTACACCTTC.

This clonotype appeared a few times. The V and J genes are TRBV24-1 and TRBJ2-5, with D possibly being TRBD1 (6 bases). The V and J ends lost 5 bases and 1 base respectively, with 13 bases between them. The CDR3 loop spans 15 amino acids. The germline V gene has CDR1 KGHDR and CDR2 SFDVKD. The CDR3 sequence: CATSASGTIQETQYF. CDR3 sequence (DNA): TGTGCCACCAGTGCTTCCGGGACAATCCAAGAGACCCAGTACTTC.

The chain carries TRBV2 and TRBJ1-5; tentative D call: TRBD1 (6 bases). Trimming pared 8 bases from V and 7 bases from J, leaving 18 bases between. CDR3 length: 14 residues. In germline, CDR1 is SNHLY, CDR2 FYNNEI. CDR3 sequence reads: CASGGQGRGQPQHF. The CDR3 region has the DNA TGTGCCAGCGGGGGGCAGGGCCGGGGACAGCCCCAGCATTTT.

V gene TRBV24-1 combines with J gene TRBJ2-5, with 9 nucleotides matching TRBD1. Germline CDR1 reads KGHDR; CDR2 reads SFDVKD. CDR3 length: 15 amino acids. V shed 3 bases and J 2 bases; nucleotides not matched to a gene: 3. The CDR3 DNA follows: TGTGCCACCAGTGATCCGGGGACAGGGCAAGAGACCCAGTACTTC. Translated, it gives CATSDPGTGQETQYF.

The V and J genes are TRBV3-1 and TRBJ1-2, with a weak D call TRBD1 (6 bases). The length of the CDR3 is 14 residues. The V gene lost 0 bases and the J gene lost 8 bases, with 13 bases spanning the gap. Germline V lookup: CDR1 LGHDT, CDR2 YNNKEL (reference sequence). Here the CDR3 DNA reads TGTGCCAGCAGCCAAGATCTAGGGGGAGACGGCTACACCTTC. Amino acid sequence: CASSQDLGGDGYTF.

CDR3 residues: CASSQMRDRYTGELFF. The CDR3 bases are TGCGCCAGCAGCCAAATGAGGGACAGATACACCGGGGAGCTGTTTTTT. V is TRBV4-1 and J is TRBJ2-2, with TRBD1 matching 7 bases. Trimming took 2 bases from V and 3 from J; bases not matched to a gene: 6. The CDR3 has 16 residues. Germline CDR1 MGHRA, CDR2 YSYEKL.

The table lists this clonotype with a few counts. This chain uses TRBV6-2 or TRBV6-3 with TRBJ2-2; no clear D. V was shortened by 4 bases and J by 4 bases, with 16 bases between the two germline ends. The CDR3 runs 16 residues. CDR1 is MNHEY and CDR2 is SVGEGT in the germline V gene. The CDR3: CASSSDFERITGELFF. DNA for the CDR3: TGTGCCAGCAGTTCGGATTTCGAACGGATCACCGGGGAGCTGTTTTTT.

V is TRBV9 and J is TRBJ2-2; D not certain. The CDR3 covers 12 residues. V was trimmed by 5 bases and J by 6 bases, leaving 8 bases between them. Germline V lookup: CDR1 SGDLS, CDR2 YYNGEE. The chain's CDR3 is CASRADAGELFF. In DNA, the CDR3 is TGTGCCAGCAGGGCGGACGCCGGGGAGCTGTTTTTT.

The chain recombines TRBV20-1 with TRBJ1-4, with a tentative D call TRBD1 (6 bases). The V and J ends lost 5 bases and 6 bases respectively, with 16 bases between them. The CDR3 is 14 amino acids. The germline V gene encodes CDR1 DFQATT and CDR2 SNEGSKA (reference sequence). In nucleotides, the CDR3 is TGCAGTGCTGCTGACAGGAGGGCTGATGAAAAACTGTTTTTT. This gives the protein CSAADRRADEKLFF.

V gene TRBV4-3 combines with J gene TRBJ2-1, with 9 bases lining up with TRBD2. V lost 1 base to trimming and J lost 5 bases; unmatched junction nucleotides: 3. The germline CDR1 and CDR2 sequences are LGHNA and YSLEER. The CDR3 length is 15 residues. The CDR3 coding sequence is TGCGCCAGCAGCCAAGTACCTAGCGGGAACAATGAGCAGTTCTTC. It specifies CASSQVPSGNNEQFF.

The gene calls are TRBV12-3 or TRBV12-4 and TRBJ2-3; 12 bases agree with TRBD2. Losses at the gene ends were 2 bases for V and 4 bases for J; bases not matched to a gene: 4. CDR3 length: 16 residues. CDR3 DNA sequence: TGTGCCAGCAGTTTACTAGCGGGGGGGCCCGCAGATACGCAGTATTTT. It encodes CASSLLAGGPADTQYF.

This clonotype was counted a few times. This chain links TRBV6-2 or TRBV6-3 with TRBJ2-7, with 8 bases fitting TRBD1. Germline CDR1 MNHEY, CDR2 SVGEGT. CDR3 length: 16 residues. V was clipped by 2 bases and J by 3 bases; unmatched bases: 9. In DNA, the CDR3 is TGTGCCAGCAGTTACACCGGACAGGGTTTGGGCTACGAGCAGTACTTC. It codes for CASSYTGQGLGYEQYF.

The CDR3 DNA reads as TGTGCCTGGAGTTTATCCGGGCTACTCTCCTTCTTC. Its protein product is CAWSLSGLLSFF. V is TRBV30 and J is TRBJ2-1; no clear D gene. CDR1 is GTSNPN, CDR2 SVGIG, per germline (reference sequence). CDR3 length equals 12 residues. Trimming cost V 2 bases and J 16 bases, with 18 bases left between them.

This clonotype was seen a handful of times. The rearrangement uses TRBV7-2 and TRBJ2-1; D is perhaps TRBD1 (5 bases). The last part of the DNA fits TRBJ2-5 better; the J call may be wrong. The germline V gene has CDR1 SGHTA and CDR2 FQGNSA. The CDR3 has 14 amino acids. The CDR3 protein is CASSPLTGGETQYF. The CDR3 DNA sequence: TGTGCCAGCTCACCACTTACAGGCGGAGAGACCCAGTACTTC.